The 23 T cell receptor beta chains given below trace back to one sample, sequenced in a study of blood T cell repertoires in COVID-19. Profiled with immunoSEQ multiplex PCR; TCRdb holds only in-frame clones, not every one. There are fewer than 300,000 clones in the sample; about 89% occur only once, and 8.5% to 10% lies in the top ten. The material sequenced was peripheral blood. These receptors were obtained from a man aged 35 to 55 who had recovered from COVID-19.

In this sample, this clone turned up once. The chain combines TRBV19 with TRBJ1-5; TRBD1 matches 7 bases. This CDR3 is 16 amino acids long. Germline V gene lookup returns CDR1 LNHDA and CDR2 SQIVND (reference sequence). V lost 6 bases to trimming and J lost 0 bases; unmatched junction nucleotides: 8. For the CDR3, the DNA is TGTGCCAGTAGGCGCTCAGGGGGATATAGCAATCAGCCCCAGCATTTT. Translating gives CASRRSGGYSNQPQHF.

The rearrangement joins TRBV6-5 to TRBJ2-5; 7 positions match TRBD1. The CDR3 totals 14 residues. From germline, CDR1 is MNHEY and CDR2 SVGAGI. The ends lost 6 bases at V and 7 bases at J; junction bases unmatched: 11. In DNA form, the CDR3 reads TGTGCCAGCAGCCGTAGGACAGGTCCCCCGACCCAGTACTTC. It is translated as CASSRRTGPPTQYF.

This clone showed up just a few times. This chain joins TRBV14 and TRBJ2-7; perhaps TRBD1 as D (5 bases). V gave up 0 bases and J gave up 9 bases, with 15 bases separating them. Germline V CDR1 and CDR2: SGHDN, FVKESK. The CDR3 totals 14 residues. The CDR3 nucleotides read TGTGCCAGCAGCCAAGATATAGGGGCCTACCTGCAGTACTTC. Its protein product is CASSQDIGAYLQYF.

The chain recombines TRBV6-2 or TRBV6-3 with TRBJ2-7; 8 bases are a match to TRBD2. This CDR3 comprises 17 residues. The germline CDR1 and CDR2 sequences are MNHEY and SVGEGT. Trimming removed 4 bases from V and 3 bases from J; junction bases left unmatched: 14. CDR3 DNA: TGTGCCAGCAGTTTCAGGACTAGCCCTCCGTTCTACTACGAGCAGTACTTC. Amino acids: CASSFRTSPPFYYEQYF.

This clone was observed a handful of times. The rearrangement links TRBV19 to TRBJ2-2; 7 nucleotides align to TRBD2. Germline CDR1 is LNHDA and CDR2 is SQIVND (reference sequence). After removal of 7 bases from V and 5 bases from J, the junction contained 7 bases not matched to a gene. The length of the CDR3 is 14 residues. The DNA of the CDR3 is TGTGCCAGTATCGGGCGGGGAGGGACCGGGGAGCTGTTTTTT. Its translation: CASIGRGGTGELFF.

This chain uses TRBV25-1 with TRBJ2-1, with TRBD1 matching over 8 bases. The CDR3 totals 15 residues. Trimming at V came to 3 bases and at J to 8 bases, leaving 9 bases not matched to a gene. CDR1 is MGHDK and CDR2 is SYGVNS in the germline V gene. The CDR3 protein is CASSDRQGKRDEQFF. The CDR3 coding sequence is TGTGCCAGCAGTGATAGACAGGGGAAGAGGGATGAGCAGTTCTTC.

V gene TRBV27 combines with J gene TRBJ2-1; tentative D call: TRBD2 (5 bases). CDR3 size: 15 residues. Trimming stripped 2 bases from V and 6 bases from J, with 14 bases between. Looked up from germline, CDR1 is MNHEY and CDR2 is SMNVEV (reference sequence). CDR3 residues: CASSLMRALSNEQFF. CDR3 coding DNA: TGTGCCAGCAGTTTAATGAGGGCACTTTCCAATGAGCAGTTCTTC.

This chain links TRBV5-1 with TRBJ1-1; 11 nucleotides match TRBD1. This CDR3 contains 17 residues. Unmatched junction bases numbered 5, after V lost 0 bases and J lost 1 base. Germline values: CDR1 SGHRS, CDR2 YFSETQ. For the CDR3, the DNA is TGCGCCAGCAGCTTGGGGTCCGGGACAGGGGGGAACACTGAAGCTTTCTTT. As protein: CASSLGSGTGGNTEAFF. Variable domain in full (rest from reference TRBV5-1 and TRBJ1-1): KAGVTQTPRYLIKTRGQQVTLSCSPISGHRSVSWYQQTPGQGLQFLFEYFSETQRNKGNFPGRFSGRQFSNSRSEMNVSTLELGDSALYLCASSLGSGTGGNTEAFFGQGTRLTVV.

The V and J genes are TRBV19 and TRBJ2-5, with a tentative D call TRBD1 (6 bases). The CDR3 totals 15 residues. Germline CDR1 is LNHDA and CDR2 is SQIVND (reference sequence). Between the trimmed V and J ends, which lost 3 bases and 1 base, there was a span of 12 bases. This CDR3 reads CASSMGAMTQETQYF. The CDR3 region has the DNA TGTGCCAGTAGTATGGGGGCGATGACCCAAGAGACCCAGTACTTC.

This clone is medium-sized by share. The V and J genes are TRBV6-5 and TRBJ1-5, with 8 nucleotides matching TRBD1. After removal of 5 bases from V and 0 bases from J, the junction contained 3 bases not matched to a gene. Germline assignment: CDR1 MNHEY and CDR2 SVGAGI. The CDR3 loop spans 15 amino acids. The DNA of the CDR3 is TGTGCCAGCAGTCGGACAGGGTATAGCAATCAGCCCCAGCATTTT. It codes for CASSRTGYSNQPQHF.

This clone was seen a single time. The chain is built from TRBV2 and TRBJ2-2, with no clear D. V dropped 4 bases and J dropped 2 bases, with 17 bases sitting between them. There are 17 residues in the CDR3. Germline V gives CDR1 SNHLY, CDR2 FYNNEI. CDR3 in amino acids: CASSVSPETPNTGELFF. CDR3 nucleotides: TGTGCCAGCAGTGTATCACCTGAGACACCTAACACCGGGGAGCTGTTTTTT.

This clone was found many times. The DNA for the CDR3 is TGCGCCAGCAGCCTTCGAACGGGGGTCTCCCCGAATGAGCAGTTCTTC. Translated: CASSLRTGVSPNEQFF. V usage is TRBV4-3 and J usage is TRBJ2-1, with TRBD2 as a possible D gene (6 bases). Per germline, CDR1 LGHNA and CDR2 YSLEER. The length of the CDR3 is 16 residues. Trimming took off 4 bases at V and 7 bases at J, with 20 bases between the two ends.

This rearrangement joins TRBV4-1 to TRBJ2-5, with TRBD2 matching over 10 bases. CDR1 is MGHRA, CDR2 YSYEKL, per germline. Unmatched junction bases numbered 12, after V lost 3 bases and J lost 5 bases. The CDR3 length is 17 residues. DNA for the CDR3: TGCGCCAGCAGCCATCCCTTACTAGCGGGGCCCAAGGAGACCCAGTACTTC. This gives the protein CASSHPLLAGPKETQYF.

The V and J genes are TRBV11-2 and TRBJ2-2; 9 positions match TRBD1. Trimming removed 4 bases from V and 2 bases from J; junction bases left unmatched: 2. Germline V gene sequence: CDR1 SGHAT, CDR2 FQNNGV. This CDR3 has 15 amino acids. DNA for the CDR3: TGTGCCAGCAGCTGGGACAGGGCAAACACCGGGGAGCTGTTTTTT. Its protein is CASSWDRANTGELFF.

CDR3 sequence reads: CASSMSLAGDTTPGKETQYF. Written as DNA, the CDR3 is TGCGCCAGCAGCATGTCACTAGCGGGGGACACCACCCCCGGGAAAGAGACCCAGTACTTC. The gene calls are TRBV5-1 and TRBJ2-5; 11 nucleotides agree with TRBD2. The CDR3 is 20 amino acids. Unmatched junction bases numbered 20, after V lost 4 bases and J lost 3 bases. Germline values: CDR1 SGHRS, CDR2 YFSETQ.

This chain connects TRBV19 to TRBJ2-5; the match to TRBD2 covers 14 bases. CDR1 and CDR2 from the germline V gene are LNHDA and SQIVND (reference sequence). J lost 6 bases, V lost 9 bases, and 6 bases had no gene match. CDR3 length: 14 residues. The CDR3 DNA follows: TGTGCCAGCCAGACTAGCGGGGGGGCGCAGACCCAGTACTTC. Translating it yields CASQTSGGAQTQYF.

This clone was seen once. This rearrangement joins TRBV11-2 to TRBJ1-1; TRBD1 is a possible D gene (5 bases). CDR3 length equals 13 residues. V was cut by 4 bases and J by 1 base, with 7 bases left in between. The V gene's germline CDR1 is SGHAT and CDR2 FQNNGV. This chain's CDR3 is CASSWGGNTEAFF. The CDR3 DNA is TGTGCCAGCAGCTGGGGGGGGAACACTGAAGCTTTCTTT.

V gene TRBV5-6 combines with J gene TRBJ2-2; 8 bases match TRBD1. Germline V gene lookup returns CDR1 SGHDT and CDR2 YYEEEE. V lost 2 bases, J lost 6 bases, and 15 bases stayed unmatched. This CDR3 is 18 amino acids long. In DNA, the CDR3 is TGTGCCAGCAGCTTCCGATACAGGGGGGAAGGTAGAGCCGGGGAGCTGTTTTTT. It specifies CASSFRYRGEGRAGELFF.

This chain links TRBV4-1 with TRBJ1-5, with D perhaps TRBD1 (5 bases). Germline values: CDR1 MGHRA, CDR2 YSYEKL. The germline V and J ends were trimmed by 5 bases and 4 bases, with 12 bases remaining between them. The CDR3 has 14 residues. DNA of the CDR3: TGCGCCAGCAGCGACTTTGGGGGGAATCAGCCCCAGCATTTT. It encodes CASSDFGGNQPQHF.

J is TRBJ2-7 and V is TRBV5-1; 8 bases align to TRBD1. Germline CDR1 and CDR2: SGHRS and YFSETQ. V shed 2 bases, J shed 5 bases, and the junction held 9 bases outside the gene matches. The CDR3 contains 15 residues. The CDR3 sequence is CASSLKWDRSDEQYF. In nucleotides, the CDR3 is TGCGCCAGCAGCTTAAAATGGGACAGGTCGGACGAGCAGTACTTC.

The genes are TRBV3-1 (or the pseudogene TRBV3-2) and TRBJ1-2; D remains unclear. This CDR3 contains 14 residues. CDR1 is LGHDT, CDR2 YNNKEL, per germline (reference sequence). Trimming took off 4 bases at V and 0 bases at J, with 9 bases between the two ends. The CDR3 coding sequence is TGTGCCAGCAGCCGGTCCATAGCTAACTATGGCTACACCTTC. Translation: CASSRSIANYGYTF.

This clone was picked up a small number of times. The genes are TRBV15 and TRBJ2-5, with 10 bases matching TRBD1. The CDR3 has 15 residues. The ends lost 4 bases at V and 2 bases at J; junction bases unmatched: 4. Looked up from germline, CDR1 is LNHNV and CDR2 is YYDKDF (reference sequence). The CDR3 sequence: CATSKTGGKQETQYF. The DNA of the CDR3 is TGTGCCACCAGCAAGACAGGGGGCAAGCAAGAGACCCAGTACTTC.

CDR3 protein: CASSVPVTEAFF. CDR3 nucleotides: TGTGCCAGCAGTGTCCCAGTGACTGAAGCTTTCTTT. The chain uses TRBV27 and TRBJ1-1; D is undetermined. Between the trimmed V and J ends, which lost 5 bases and 5 bases, there was a span of 9 bases. The CDR3 has 12 amino acids. Germline CDR1 reads MNHEY; CDR2 reads SMNVEV (reference sequence).